This TCR beta chain was profiled in a study of T cell changes during pregnancy in multiple sclerosis. Profiled with immunoSEQ multiplex PCR; TCRdb holds only in-frame clones, not every one. The sample lists around 13,000 clones; 70% to 90% were seen once. Germline V gene lookup returns CDR1 LNHDA and CDR2 SQIVND (reference sequence). The CDR3 has 18 amino acids. The V end lost 6 bases, the J end lost 0 bases, and 18 bases lay between the germline ends. The rearrangement links TRBV19 to TRBJ2-6; D perhaps matches TRBD2 (5 bases). The receptor was derived from a female donor in good health, enrolled as a control in a pregnancy study. The sample consisted of CD8+ T cells from peripheral blood mononuclear cells, taken in the second trimester of pregnancy. The CDR3 loop reads CASSPFGLEPSGANVLTF. The CDR3 coding sequence is TGTGCCAGTAGCCCGTTTGGACTGGAGCCCTCTGGGGCCAACGTCCTGACTTTC.